This T cell receptor beta chain was captured in a study of OX40 agonist ivuxolimab in advanced cancers. Study background: Patients received intravenous ivuxolimab every 2 weeks at 0.01 to 10 mg/kg. The eligibility criteria allowed prior anti-PD-1, anti-PD-L1 or anti-CTLA-4 therapy, and roughly 39% had some. General study results and limits: CD4+ T cells averaged fewer expanded clones than CD8+ T cells.

On this clone: Its antigen is still unknown.

CDR3 length: 14 residues. The ends were cut back, 4 bases at V and 3 bases at J, with 13 bases in the middle. CDR1 is MGHRA, CDR2 YSYEKL, per germline. Profiling relied on immunoSEQ multiplex PCR, and the TCRdb table lists in-frame clones only, not all of them. The table lists around 30,000 clones, around nine tenths of them singletons. Blood sampling was done at baseline, cycle 4 day 1, and cycle 7 day 1. J is TRBJ2-7 and V is TRBV4-1; D is unclear. The sample was CD4+ or CD8+ T cells sorted from blood, taken in a trial of the OX40 agonist ivuxolimab. The clonotype originates from an adult with an advanced solid tumor such as melanoma, head and neck, liver or kidney cancer. The DNA for the CDR3 is TGCGCCAGCAGCCTCGTGTGGTCAGGCTACGAGCAGTACTTC. Protein sequence: CASSLVWSGYEQYF.